Sequencing of this T cell receptor beta chain was carried out in a study of blood T cell repertoires in COVID-19. About the study: Spain, Italy and the United States supplied samples that represented acute and convalescent COVID-19. The cDNA or gDNA used as material had been derived from T cells, B-cell-depleted T cells, or PBMCs.

The germline V gene has CDR1 SGHTA and CDR2 FQGNSA. Trimming removed 5 bases from V and 4 bases from J, with 9 bases in between. CDR3 length: 14 residues. Authors' processing steps: Amplification of reference gene primers provided the estimated nucleated cell counts. Only in-frame clones appear in the TCRdb table, and some are missing; sequencing was by immunoSEQ multiplex PCR. V, J and clone size are those of that table, while D and trimming were read from the DNA. The data contain 95,000 to 110,000 clones, 87% of them singletons. The origin of this receptor is a man aged 50 or older with acute or convalescent COVID-19. The chain links TRBV7-2 to TRBJ2-6; no firm D call. The sample consisted of peripheral blood. The CDR3 reads CASSPRGGANVLTF. Written as DNA, the CDR3 is TGTGCCAGCAGCCCAAGAGGAGGGGCCAACGTCCTGACTTTC.